This T cell receptor (beta chain) was sequenced in a study of early T cells in non-severe SARS-CoV-2 infection (dated by TCRdb to the early 2020s). Study-wide context: Because TCR sequencing was done on bulk RNA from unsorted whole blood, the alpha and beta chains could not be paired.

This clonotype has ten or more counts. Its antigen target is currently unknown. Per-base quality was not reported, and no clone a single base away is much larger than it. A case-control design nested within a healthcare worker cohort in London, UK, was used, with weekly nasopharyngeal swab PCR tests and blood sampling performed. Healthcare workers were recruited during the week of the UK lockdown, between 23 and 31 March 2020, and followed weekly for up to about 15 weeks. Library construction relied on 5' RACE. TCRdb records NextSeq 500 as the sequencer. The TCR library protocol attached unique molecular identifiers to individual cDNA molecules to correct for sequencing error and PCR bias. TCR alpha and beta chains were both sequenced, and the abundances of alpha and beta sequences in each sample were closely correlated with each other. In the source study's methods: V gene, J gene and CDR3 annotation of TCR sequences was performed with Decombinator V4. Expanded TCRs were defined as changing significantly between any two time points under a Poisson model with p below 0.0001. TCR abundances were normalised to the total number of TCRs sequenced per sample and were expressed as counts per million. TRAV1-2 paired with TRAJ12, TRAJ20 or TRAJ33 defined MAIT TCRs, while TRAV10 paired with TRAJ18 defined iNKT TCRs. VDJdb, accessed 1 November 2021, was searched for CMV, EBV and SARS-CoV-2 annotated TCRs, excluding TCRs annotated for multiple antigens. The public reads were reprocessed in TCRdb via fastp at Q25 and MiXCR, keeping in-frame beta chains. Duplicate CDR3 protein sequences are folded into a single record with the most common DNA and genes. The V and J calls, along with clone size, are taken from TCRdb and not from the paper's own processing. The table for this sample lists approximately 50,000 distinct CDR3 sequences; approximately 12% of them were counted only once. The leading ten clones occupy about 1.4% of the sample.

Results the study describes overall, beyond this receptor: VDJdb matching was skewed toward anti-spike CD8 responses, so virus-specific expansions were likely underestimated and private and CD4 specificities were missed.

Spanning cysteine to phenylalanine, the CDR3 consists of 13 amino acids. The CDR3 DNA has 39 bases and is translated from base 1. A distance of 15 bases separates the germline ends of V and J, which lose 6 bases and 8 bases respectively. The CDR1 and CDR2 encoded by the germline V gene are SGHDT and YYEEEE. The TCR sequence derives from an adult who was a healthcare worker with PCR-confirmed SARS-CoV-2 infection or an uninfected control (not recorded which). The specimen sequenced was whole blood. This chain is built from TRBV5-6 and TRBJ2-1, with the identity of the D gene unclear. DNA sequence: TGTGCCAGCAAGGGCCGACTCGGAGATGAGCAGTTCTTC. Translated, it gives CASKGRLGDEQFF.